The T cell receptor beta chain described here comes from a study of cytomegalovirus exposure and HLA in healthy donors. Study-wide points: Information on immune exposure was restricted to one variable (CMV serostatus).

The PCR ran on 60 Vbeta and 13 Jbeta primers. Sequenced by immunoSEQ multiplex PCR; TCRdb stores in-frame clones only, minus some. The sample holds roughly 120,000 clones, approximately 79% seen once. V lost 0 bases and J lost 3, with 5 bases in between. The CDR3 runs 14 residues. The germline CDR1 and CDR2 sequences are LNHDA and SQIVND (reference sequence). Note on this clone: Its antigen is undetermined.

The rearrangement uses TRBV19 and TRBJ2-2; D call uncertain. The sequence was obtained from a man aged 25-40 years in good health and CMV-seropositive. The sample consisted of PBMCs. The CDR3 is CASSIDRDTGELFF. DNA of the CDR3: TGTGCCAGTAGTATAGATCGGGACACCGGGGAGCTGTTTTTT.